This T cell receptor beta chain was recorded in a study of shared clonotypes between healthy human individuals. The V and J ends lost 5 bases and 0 bases respectively, with 14 bases between them. The CDR3 runs 16 residues. The germline CDR1 and CDR2 sequences are SGHTS and YDEGEE. Naive CD8 cells were CD45RO-negative, positively selected for CCR7, excluding terminally differentiated effector memory CD45RA+ cells. Overall study results and limits: Sampling covered blood only; tissue repertoires likely differ. A few donors had around 5.5% of their naive CD4 clonotypes in common. Donor clonotype sharing was expected to depend on sequencing depth.

A word on this clone: Its antigen is currently unknown.

Every immunoSEQ plate was one replicate of a subset's evenly spread DNA. This table comes from immunoSEQ multiplex PCR, and its TCRdb copy is limited to in-frame clones, with some not included. The sample holds over 2 million clones, about 94% seen once. The sample was naive CD8+ T cells sorted from blood. This sequence originates from a young man in good health. The rearrangement joins TRBV5-8 to TRBJ2-2; no reliable D call. CDR3 amino acids: CASRPYGSANTGELFF. CDR3 bases: TGTGCCAGCAGACCCTATGGTTCTGCGAACACCGGGGAGCTGTTTTTT.